The table lists the clone carrying this T cell receptor beta chain with many counts. This sample is drawn from a study of T cells in Graves' hyperthyroidism and ophthalmopathy. Fresh peripheral blood, more than 9 ml, yielded the PBMCs. This CDR3 contains 16 residues. Trimming shortened V by 2 bases and J by 6 bases, and 16 bases separated the two germline ends. From germline, CDR1 is SGHTA and CDR2 FQGTGA. Amplified TCR beta CDR3 regions derived from RNA transcripts. HTBI primers were the set used in a first-round RT-PCR of the TCR CDR3. TCRdb re-analysed the multiplex PCR reads in MiXCR, keeping a single row per CDR3 protein. The table includes about 300,000 distinct CDR3 sequences, approximately 26% detected once.

This chain joins TRBV7-3 and TRBJ2-2; no clear D gene. The sequence was obtained from a man aged 35 to 55 with Graves' hyperthyroidism that later progressed to Graves' ophthalmopathy. The sequenced sample was blood. This chain's CDR3 is CASSLERVENAGELFF. CDR3 sequence (DNA): TGTGCCAGCAGCTTAGAGAGAGTCGAAAACGCCGGGGAGCTGTTTTTT.